This T cell receptor (beta chain) was observed in a study of T cell responses to AZD1222 COVID-19 vaccine. Notes on the study in general: Spike-specific TCR breadth rose after two AZD1222 doses, and depth rose as well. Every sample of the repertoires postdated the peak T cell response.

The germline V and J ends were trimmed by 2 bases and 5 bases, with 6 bases remaining between them. Looked up from germline, CDR1 is MNHEY and CDR2 is SMNVEV (reference sequence). The CDR3 extends over 12 amino acids. The study pooled second doses at about 4 or about 12 weeks. The assay was immunoSEQ multiplex PCR, and TCRdb's table has in-frame clones only and misses some. This sample has approximately 150,000 clones; about 94% occur once, and the top ten carry approximately 3.8%. As regards this clone: Its antigen remains unidentified.

The genes are TRBV27 and TRBJ1-1; D remains unclear. The origin of this receptor is an adult who received the AZD1222 COVID-19 vaccine. Sequences were derived from peripheral blood, sampled 28 days after the second AZD1222 dose. In DNA form, the CDR3 reads TGTGCCAGCAGTTTAAAGGGAACTGAAGCTTTCTTT. It codes for CASSLKGTEAFF.